Following are 8 T cell receptor beta chains from one sample sequenced in a study of shared clonotypes between healthy human individuals (dated by TCRdb to the early 2020s). The method was the immunoSEQ multiplex PCR assay. The clones in this table, taken by TCRdb from immuneACCESS, are in-frame only. Not every clone is retained; where verified, under half of the shortfall comes from an unresolved V gene, and the cause of the rest is unknown. For this sample the table gives approximately 1.4 million clones, of which around 98% were detected only once. The top ten clones comprise roughly 0.45% of the sample. Sequenced input: naive CD4+ T cells sorted from blood. The cell subset or site tag for this specimen amounts to: CD45RA+ positively selected. These receptors all come from a man aged 25-45 years in good health.

The rearrangement uses TRBV5-6 and TRBJ1-1; D gene unclear. Trimming took 4 bases from V and 0 from J, leaving 13 bases between them. There are 15 residues in the CDR3. Germline V gene sequence: CDR1 SGHDT, CDR2 YYEEEE. CDR3 DNA sequence: TGTGCCAGCAGCCCCCTGACACTGATGAACACTGAAGCTTTCTTT. Translated, it gives CASSPLTLMNTEAFF.

On this clone itself: One end of the junction varies from germline; a read error may be responsible. The genes are TRBV5-8 and TRBJ2-5; D might be TRBD2 (6 bases). The CDR3 runs to 11 residues. CDR1 SGHTS and CDR2 YDEGEE come from the germline V gene. For the CDR3, the DNA is TGTGCCAGCAGCTTGCTCTGGGACTCCAACTTC. It encodes CASSLLWDSNF.

This chain links TRBV28 with TRBJ1-2; 10 positions match TRBD1. The CDR3 spans 15 residues. Germline values: CDR1 MDHEN, CDR2 SYDVKM. J gave up 3 bases and V 2 bases, and 3 bases lay outside the gene matches. In DNA, the CDR3 is TGTGCCAGCAGTTTAGGTGGGACAGGGGACTATGGCTACACCTTC. As protein: CASSLGGTGDYGYTF.

This rearrangement joins TRBV21-1 to TRBJ2-7. TRBV21-1 is marked as a pseudogene. The CDR3 spans 14 residues. CDR3 loop: CASSKKAARGEQYF. In DNA, the CDR3 is TGTGCCAGCAGCAAAAAAGCAGCGAGGGGCGAGCAGTACTTC.

V and J are TRBV7-9 and TRBJ2-7; D tentatively reads TRBD1 or TRBD2 (6 bases each). This CDR3 comprises 13 residues. V gave up 5 bases and J gave up 7 bases, with 15 bases separating them. Germline V CDR1 and CDR2: SEHNR, FQNEAQ (reference sequence). The CDR3 reads CASSPGGALEQYF. The CDR3 coding sequence is TGTGCCAGCAGCCCCGGGGGCGCCCTAGAGCAGTACTTC.

This chain connects TRBV4-2 to TRBJ2-7; the D gene could be TRBD1 or TRBD2 (5 bases each). The CDR3 runs 13 residues. V lost 4 bases to trimming and J lost 5 bases, with 12 bases between them. Germline V gives CDR1 LGHNA, CDR2 YNFKEQ. This CDR3 is CASSRTGADEQYF. CDR3 DNA: TGTGCCAGCAGCCGAACCGGGGCGGACGAGCAGTACTTC.

The gene calls are TRBV18 and TRBJ1-1; D might be TRBD1 (5 bases). There are 14 residues in the CDR3. Trimming left V 1 base short and J 4 bases short, with 10 bases between. Per germline, CDR1 KGHSH and CDR2 LQKENI. The chain's CDR3 is CASSPQGFTTEAFF. The DNA of the CDR3 is TGTGCCAGCTCACCACAGGGGTTCACCACTGAAGCTTTCTTT.

V is TRBV11-1 and J is TRBJ2-2; D gene ambiguous. V lost 1 base, J lost 6 bases, and 18 bases lay in between. The V gene's germline CDR1 is SGHAT and CDR2 FQDESV (reference sequence). The CDR3 runs 17 residues. The CDR3 region is CASSLDSLRRSSGELFF. CDR3 nucleotide sequence: TGTGCCAGCAGCTTAGATTCCCTACGTCGTTCGTCCGGGGAGCTGTTTTTT.